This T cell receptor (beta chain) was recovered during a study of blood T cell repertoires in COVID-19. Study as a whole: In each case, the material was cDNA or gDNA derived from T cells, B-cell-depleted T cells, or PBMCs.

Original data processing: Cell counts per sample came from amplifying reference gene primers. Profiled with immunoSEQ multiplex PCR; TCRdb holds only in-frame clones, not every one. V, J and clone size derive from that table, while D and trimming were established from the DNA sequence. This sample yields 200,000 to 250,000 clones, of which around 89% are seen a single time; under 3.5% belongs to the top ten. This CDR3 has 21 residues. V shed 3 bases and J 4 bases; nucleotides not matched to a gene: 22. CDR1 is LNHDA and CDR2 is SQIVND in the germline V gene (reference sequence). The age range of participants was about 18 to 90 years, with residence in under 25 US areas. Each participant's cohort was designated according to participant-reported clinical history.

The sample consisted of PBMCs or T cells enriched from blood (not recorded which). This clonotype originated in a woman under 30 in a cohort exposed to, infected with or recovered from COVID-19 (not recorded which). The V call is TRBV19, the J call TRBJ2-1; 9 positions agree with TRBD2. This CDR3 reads CASSIYDWPSGTTTAYNEQFF. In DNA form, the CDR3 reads TGTGCCAGTAGTATCTATGATTGGCCTAGCGGGACAACTACCGCTTACAATGAGCAGTTCTTC.